One and the same sample provided the 12 T cell receptor beta chains below, sequenced in a study of blood T cell repertoires in COVID-19. TCRdb's table, derived via immunoSEQ multiplex PCR, lists solely in-frame clones and lacks some. The sample consists of about 370,000 clones, around 87% of them appearing once. Sequenced: PBMCs or T cells enriched from blood (not recorded which). The receptors shown here come from a young man who had recovered from COVID-19.

J is TRBJ2-1 and V is TRBV19; 9 nucleotides agree with TRBD2. CDR1 is LNHDA and CDR2 is SQIVND in the germline V gene (reference sequence). With 6 bases clipped from V and 6 bases from J, the junction kept 6 bases outside the gene matches. This CDR3 is 14 amino acids long. Written as DNA, the CDR3 is TGTGCCAGTAGAGCCCTAGCGGGGAGCAATGAGCAGTTCTTC. Translating gives CASRALAGSNEQFF.

The rearrangement joins TRBV27 to TRBJ1-5; weak D call: TRBD1 (6 bases). Germline V gene sequence: CDR1 MNHEY, CDR2 SMNVEV (reference sequence). V lost 5 bases, J lost 2 bases, and 16 bases lay in between. The CDR3 contains 16 residues. This CDR3 is CASSPSTGSGNQPQHF. In DNA, the CDR3 is TGTGCCAGCAGTCCGTCGACAGGTAGTGGCAATCAGCCCCAGCATTTT.

This chain connects TRBV19 to TRBJ2-3; TRBD1 agrees at 7 bases. Trimming at V came to 5 bases and at J to 1 base, leaving 15 bases not matched to a gene. Germline V lookup: CDR1 LNHDA, CDR2 SQIVND (reference sequence). The CDR3 consists of 18 residues. The CDR3 reads CASSAPGTVYGGTDTQYF. CDR3 DNA: TGTGCCAGTAGTGCACCCGGGACAGTTTACGGGGGCACAGATACGCAGTATTTT.

The chain employs TRBV20-1 and TRBJ1-6, with D perhaps TRBD1 (6 bases). V dropped 3 bases and J dropped 14 bases, with 20 bases sitting between them. CDR3 length: 14 amino acids. The germline gives CDR1 DFQATT, CDR2 SNEGSKA (reference sequence). The CDR3 reads CSASKTGPSFTLHF. In nucleotides, the CDR3 is TGCAGTGCTAGTAAGACAGGCCCGTCATTTACCCTCCACTTT.

This clone occurred a few times. The V gene is TRBV19, the J gene TRBJ2-7, with D possibly matching TRBD1 (6 bases). Germline V gene data show CDR1 as LNHDA and CDR2 as SQIVND (reference sequence). The CDR3 extends over 12 amino acids. Deletions cut 3 bases from V and 7 bases from J, with 10 bases between. CDR3 amino acids: CASSIIDREQYF. CDR3 coding DNA: TGTGCCAGTAGTATTATCGACAGGGAGCAGTACTTC. The entire variable domain, with the rest obtained from reference TRBV19 and TRBJ2-7, is as follows: DGGITQSPKYLFRKEGQNVTLSCEQNLNHDAMYWYRQDPGQGLRLIYYSQIVNDFQKGDIAEGYSVSREKKESFPLTVTSAQKNPTAFYLCASSIIDREQYFGPGTRLTVT.

This chain links TRBV5-8 with TRBJ1-3, with D tentatively TRBD1 (6 bases). Germline V CDR1 and CDR2: SGHTS, YDEGEE. The CDR3 runs 15 residues. V was trimmed by 4 bases and J by 7 bases, leaving 18 bases between them. CDR3 in amino acids: CASSPRAGVANTIYF. The CDR3 coding sequence is TGTGCCAGCAGCCCTCGGGCAGGGGTGGCGAACACCATATATTTT.

J is TRBJ2-1 and V is TRBV28; D is ambiguous. The CDR3 runs 13 residues. V was cut by 6 bases and J by 3 bases, with 9 bases left in between. The germline V gene encodes CDR1 MDHEN and CDR2 SYDVKM. CDR3 sequence: CASSTYLYNEQFF. CDR3 in DNA: TGTGCCAGCAGCACCTATCTCTACAATGAGCAGTTCTTC.

This sequence joins TRBV19 and TRBJ2-7, with 11 bases lining up with TRBD2. V was clipped by 4 bases and J by 4 bases; unmatched bases: 9. The CDR3 runs to 16 residues. Germline-derived CDR1 and CDR2 are LNHDA and SQIVND (reference sequence). CDR3 protein: CASSNGGTSGKYEQYF. The CDR3 coding sequence is TGTGCCAGTAGTAACGGAGGGACTAGCGGCAAGTACGAGCAGTACTTC.

The CDR3 spells CASSLVPGGSGRNYEQYF. Here the CDR3 DNA reads TGTGCCAGCAGCTTGGTCCCGGGGGGGAGCGGGAGGAACTACGAGCAGTACTTC. The J gene is TRBJ2-7, the V gene TRBV5-6; TRBD2 agrees at 9 bases. Germline V gene lookup returns CDR1 SGHDT and CDR2 YYEEEE. The CDR3 is 18 amino acids. Trimming removed 0 bases from V and 3 bases from J; junction bases left unmatched: 13.

CDR3 amino acids: CASSYLRSTRGNEQFF. In DNA, the CDR3 is TGTGCCAGCAGTTACTTGCGGTCCACCCGGGGGAATGAGCAGTTCTTC. This chain links TRBV6-5 with TRBJ2-1; the D gene is possibly TRBD2 (6 bases). This CDR3 comprises 16 residues. The germline V and J ends were trimmed by 1 base and 7 bases, with 17 bases remaining between them. Germline CDR1 and CDR2: MNHEY and SVGAGI.

This chain joins TRBV9 and TRBJ2-2; possibly TRBD1 for D (6 bases). CDR3 length: 14 amino acids. V lost 0 bases to trimming and J lost 8 bases, with 11 bases between them. CDR1 is SGDLS and CDR2 is YYNGEE in the germline V gene. The CDR3 loop reads CASSVVSGAGELFF. CDR3 DNA: TGTGCCAGCAGCGTAGTATCAGGGGCGGGGGAGCTGTTTTTT.

This clone has just one count. The CDR3 reads CASSPEQLSNQPQHF. CDR3 DNA: TGTGCCAGCAGCCCAGAACAGCTTAGCAATCAGCCCCAGCATTTT. The chain joins TRBV6-5 to TRBJ1-5, with D unclear. V lost 6 bases and J lost 0, with 12 bases in between. CDR3 length equals 15 residues. The germline V gene encodes CDR1 MNHEY and CDR2 SVGAGI.